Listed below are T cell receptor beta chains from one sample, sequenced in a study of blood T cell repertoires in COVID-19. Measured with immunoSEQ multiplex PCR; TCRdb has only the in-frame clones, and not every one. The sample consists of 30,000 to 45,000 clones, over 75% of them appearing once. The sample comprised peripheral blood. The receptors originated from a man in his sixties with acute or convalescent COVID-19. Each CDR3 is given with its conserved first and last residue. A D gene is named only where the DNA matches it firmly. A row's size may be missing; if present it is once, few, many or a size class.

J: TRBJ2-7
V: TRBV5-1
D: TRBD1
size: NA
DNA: TGCGCCAGCAGCTTGGCGGGACAGGGGGGATCCGAGCAGTACTTC
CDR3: CASSLAGQGGSEQYF

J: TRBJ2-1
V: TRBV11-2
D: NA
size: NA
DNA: TGTGCCAGCAGCTTAGAGATAGCAGTCAATGAGCAGTTCTTC
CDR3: CASSLEIAVNEQFF

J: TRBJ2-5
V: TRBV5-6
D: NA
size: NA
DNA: TGTGCCAGCAGCTTGGACCGGGAGACCCAGTACTTC
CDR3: CASSLDRETQYF

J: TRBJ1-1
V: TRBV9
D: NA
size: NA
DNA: TGTGCCAGCAGCGGAACCCGGGGCACTGAAGCTTTCTTT
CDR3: CASSGTRGTEAFF

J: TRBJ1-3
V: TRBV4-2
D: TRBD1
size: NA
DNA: TGTGCCAGCAGCCAAGATAGGACAGGGAAGAACACCATATATTTT
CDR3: CASSQDRTGKNTIYF

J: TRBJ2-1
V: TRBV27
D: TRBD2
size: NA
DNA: TGTGCCAGCAGTCCCGTAGCGGGACCCTACAATGAGCAGTTCTTC
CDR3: CASSPVAGPYNEQFF

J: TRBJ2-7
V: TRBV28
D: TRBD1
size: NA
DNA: TGTGCCAGCATTCAGGGGACAGGTAGCTACGAGCAGTACTTC
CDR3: CASIQGTGSYEQYF

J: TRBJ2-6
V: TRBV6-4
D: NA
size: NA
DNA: TGTGCCAGCAGTGACAAAAGGGGTGGTGGGGCCAACGTCCTGACTTTC
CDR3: CASSDKRGGGANVLTF

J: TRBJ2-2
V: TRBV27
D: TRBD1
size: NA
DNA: TGTGCCAGCAGTTCAATTACCCTCGGGACAGGGGCCACCGGGGAGCTGTTTTTT
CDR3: CASSSITLGTGATGELFF

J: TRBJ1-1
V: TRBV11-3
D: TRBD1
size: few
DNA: TGTGCCAGCAGCTTAGAACAGGGGAGTGGTGAAGCTTTCTTT
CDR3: CASSLEQGSGEAFF

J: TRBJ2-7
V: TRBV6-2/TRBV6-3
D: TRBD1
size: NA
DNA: TGTGCCAGCAGTTATGCAGGGGGACGGTACGAGCAGTACTTC
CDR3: CASSYAGGRYEQYF

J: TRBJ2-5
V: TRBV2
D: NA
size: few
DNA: TGTGCCAGCAGTGATGAGAAGACCCAGTACTTC
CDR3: CASSDEKTQYF

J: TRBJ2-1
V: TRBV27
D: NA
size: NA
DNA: TGTGCCAGCACATCCGGGACACTCCTCTTTAGTGAGCAGTTCTTC
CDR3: CASTSGTLLFSEQFF

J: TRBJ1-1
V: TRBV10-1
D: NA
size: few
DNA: TGCGCCAGCTCGGCTAGTGGAGGAGACACTGAAGCTTTCTTT
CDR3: CASSASGGDTEAFF

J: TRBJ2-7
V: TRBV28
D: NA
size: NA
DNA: TGTGCCAGCAGTTCCCCGGGAAAGGGCCGGCAGTACTTC
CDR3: CASSSPGKGRQYF

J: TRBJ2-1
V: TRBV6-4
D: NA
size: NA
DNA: TGTGCCAGCAGTGCGGGTGGGAATGAGCAGTTCTTC
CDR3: CASSAGGNEQFF

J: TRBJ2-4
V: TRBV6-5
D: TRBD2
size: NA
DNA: TGTGCCAGCAGTCGACTAGCGGAACTCAAAAACATTCAGTACTTC
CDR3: CASSRLAELKNIQYF

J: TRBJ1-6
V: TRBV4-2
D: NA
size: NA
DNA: TGTGCCAGCAGCCAAGTTGTCGGAATGGGCAATTCACCCCTCCACTTT
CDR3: CASSQVVGMGNSPLHF

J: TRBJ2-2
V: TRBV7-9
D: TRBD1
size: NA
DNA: TGTGCCTCACAGGGGGTGAACACCGGGGAGCTGTTTTTT
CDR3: CASQGVNTGELFF